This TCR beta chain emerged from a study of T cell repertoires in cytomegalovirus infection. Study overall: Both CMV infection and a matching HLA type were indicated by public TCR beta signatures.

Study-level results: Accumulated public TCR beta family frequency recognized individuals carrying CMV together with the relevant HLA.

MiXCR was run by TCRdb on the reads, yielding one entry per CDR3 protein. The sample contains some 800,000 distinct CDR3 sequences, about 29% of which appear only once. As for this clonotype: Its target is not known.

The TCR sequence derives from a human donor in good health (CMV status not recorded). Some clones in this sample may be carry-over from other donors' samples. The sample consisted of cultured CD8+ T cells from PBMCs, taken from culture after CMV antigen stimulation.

The chain's CDR3 is CASSYQGEGNEQFF. DNA for the CDR3: TGTGCCAGCAGTTATCAGGGGGAGGGCAATGAGCAGTTCTTC. The chain employs TRBV6-5 and TRBJ2-1; perhaps D is TRBD1 or TRBD2 (7 bases each). The V and J ends lost 3 bases and 6 bases respectively, with 12 bases between them. This CDR3 region has 14 residues. Germline V gives CDR1 MNHEY, CDR2 SVGAGI.